Following are 4 T cell receptor beta chains from one sample sequenced in a study of cytomegalovirus exposure and HLA in healthy donors (dated by TCRdb to about 2017). Library prep was done by the immunoSEQ multiplex PCR assay. A mixture of 60 forward primers for TCR Vbeta segments and 13 reverse primers for TCR Jbeta segments was used in the multiplex PCR. TCRdb took this table from immuneACCESS and kept in-frame rearrangements with V and J called. Such tables lack part of the clones; where checked against another copy, unresolved V genes explain under half of the gap, and the rest is unexplained. The sample table contains roughly 220,000 clones; only one count was recorded for more than 75% of them. Jointly, the top ten make up 2.7% of the sample. The specimen sequenced was PBMCs. All receptors come from a woman aged 40 to 50 in good health and CMV-seronegative.

Only a few counts were recorded for this clone. V usage is TRBV6-6 and J usage is TRBJ2-7; 8 bases line up with TRBD2. CDR1 MNHNY and CDR2 SVGAGI come from the germline V gene (reference sequence). The CDR3 covers 15 residues. The junction had 3 bases not matched to a gene; V was cut back by 0 bases and J by 2 bases. This chain's CDR3 is CASSYSIGGAYEQYF. As DNA, the CDR3 is TGTGCCAGCAGTTACTCGATCGGGGGGGCCTACGAGCAGTACTTC.

The CDR3 DNA reads TGTGCCAGCAGCTTAGCACTAGCGAGATACAATGAGCAGTTCTTC. Translation gives CASSLALARYNEQFF. The chain recombines TRBV7-9 with TRBJ2-1, with 7 positions matching TRBD2. Germline CDR1 is SEHNR and CDR2 is FQNEAQ (reference sequence). There are 15 residues in the CDR3. Trimming removed 0 bases from V and 4 bases from J; junction bases left unmatched: 3. Full variable domain (missing parts from reference TRBV7-9 and TRBJ2-1): DTGVSQNPRHKITKRGQNVTFRCDPISEHNRLYWYRQTLGQGPEFLTYFQNEAQLEKSRLLSDRFSAERPKGSFSTLEIQRTEQGDSAMYLCASSLALARYNEQFFGPGTRLTVL.

DNA for the CDR3: TGTGCCAGCAGCCTTGAAGGGACAACAGATACGCAGTATTTT. This translates into CASSLEGTTDTQYF. The chain carries TRBV9 and TRBJ2-3; D is possibly TRBD1 (6 bases). Germline V gives CDR1 SGDLS, CDR2 YYNGEE. This CDR3 region has 14 residues. Trimming removed 4 bases from V and 3 bases from J, with 12 bases in between.

CDR3 protein: CASGSGTRSYEQYF. In nucleotides, the CDR3 is TGTGCCAGTGGGTCGGGGACTAGATCCTACGAGCAGTACTTC. The chain carries TRBV19 and TRBJ2-7; 8 nucleotides agree with TRBD2. After removal of 8 bases from V and 1 base from J, the junction contained 7 bases not matched to a gene. The CDR3 has 14 residues. CDR1 and CDR2 from the germline V gene are LNHDA and SQIVND (reference sequence).